These 22 T cell receptor beta chains came from one sample sequenced in a study of blood T cell repertoires in COVID-19. The assay was immunoSEQ multiplex PCR, and TCRdb's table has in-frame clones only and misses some. The data show approximately 300,000 clones, roughly 90% seen once. Sequenced material: PBMCs or T cells enriched from blood (not recorded which). The source is a man aged 55 to 70 who had recovered from COVID-19.

In this sample, this clone turned up a few times. The chain joins TRBV7-6 to TRBJ2-2, with TRBD2 as a possible D gene (5 bases). The V gene's germline CDR1 is SGHVS and CDR2 FNYEAQ. V dropped 1 base and J dropped 2 bases, with 8 bases sitting between them. This CDR3 region has 15 residues. The CDR3 spells CASSLVSANTGELFF. CDR3 DNA: TGTGCCAGCAGCTTAGTTAGCGCCAACACCGGGGAGCTGTTTTTT.

The gene calls are TRBV7-9 and TRBJ2-1; no clear D. Trimming cost V 5 bases and J 10 bases, with 12 bases left between them. This CDR3 is built from 12 residues. Germline V gene lookup returns CDR1 SEHNR and CDR2 FQNEAQ (reference sequence). CDR3 sequence: CASSPEVGEQFF. CDR3 in DNA: TGTGCCAGCAGCCCCGAGGTCGGGGAGCAGTTCTTC.

The chain joins TRBV5-1 to TRBJ1-1; D is possibly TRBD1 (5 bases). The V end lost 3 bases, the J end lost 4 bases, and 13 bases lay between the germline ends. Germline V gene sequence: CDR1 SGHRS, CDR2 YFSETQ. This CDR3 has 14 residues. CDR3 region: CASSSGLGGTEAFF. CDR3 DNA: TGCGCCAGCAGCTCGGGATTGGGGGGCACTGAAGCTTTCTTT.

CDR3 residues: CASSHTVAEQYF. The CDR3 DNA is TGTGCCAGCAGTCACACAGTTGCCGAGCAGTACTTC. J is TRBJ2-7 and V is TRBV28; D unclear. Trimming shortened V by 5 bases and J by 6 bases, and 11 bases separated the two germline ends. From germline, CDR1 is MDHEN and CDR2 SYDVKM. The CDR3 extends over 12 amino acids.

This chain links TRBV19 with TRBJ2-7, with D maybe TRBD1 (6 bases). The V and J ends lost 10 bases and 12 bases respectively, with 19 bases between them. This CDR3 has 11 amino acids. Per the germline V gene, CDR1 is LNHDA and CDR2 is SQIVND (reference sequence). As DNA, the CDR3 is TGTGCCAATCCATCGCTAGGGGACACGTACTTC. Protein: CANPSLGDTYF.

The V gene is TRBV28, the J gene TRBJ1-1, with 9 bases matching TRBD1. CDR1 is MDHEN and CDR2 is SYDVKM in the germline V gene. The CDR3 loop spans 16 amino acids. Trimming took 6 bases from V and 1 from J; bases not matched to a gene: 9. CDR3 loop: CASSQDRGHENTEAFF. The DNA of the CDR3 is TGTGCCAGCAGCCAGGACAGGGGTCATGAGAACACTGAAGCTTTCTTT.

The CDR3 spells CASSTGLDSPLHF. CDR3 in DNA: TGTGCCAGCAGTACAGGTTTAGATTCACCCCTCCACTTT. V gene TRBV2 combines with J gene TRBJ1-6, with D possibly matching TRBD1 (5 bases). This CDR3 spans 13 amino acids. Germline V CDR1 and CDR2: SNHLY, FYNNEI. V lost 5 bases and J lost 8, with 10 bases in between.

The chain couples TRBV19 to TRBJ2-7, with 11 bases lining up with TRBD1. The V gene end was trimmed by 8 bases and the J gene end by 5 bases; junction bases not matched to a gene: 5. The CDR3 consists of 13 residues. Germline CDR1 and CDR2: LNHDA and SQIVND (reference sequence). The CDR3 DNA is TGTGCCAGTGGGGACAGGGGGATCCACGAGCAGTACTTC. Amino acid sequence: CASGDRGIHEQYF.

CDR3 coding DNA: TGTGCCAGCAGCTTAGAGGCAGGGGGGGAGACCCAGTACTTC. Protein: CASSLEAGGETQYF. The chain carries TRBV11-2 and TRBJ2-5; D may be TRBD1 (7 bases). The CDR3 covers 14 residues. Trimming shortened V by 0 bases and J by 5 bases, and 10 bases separated the two germline ends. The germline gives CDR1 SGHAT, CDR2 FQNNGV.

The chain combines TRBV7-2 with TRBJ2-7; the D gene is possibly TRBD1 (5 bases). V dropped 3 bases and J dropped 2 bases, with 8 bases sitting between them. Germline V gives CDR1 SGHTA, CDR2 FQGNSA. CDR3 length: 13 residues. The CDR3 sequence: CASSLGQPYEQYF. In DNA, the CDR3 is TGTGCCAGCAGCTTGGGGCAGCCCTACGAGCAGTACTTC.

This clone was detected a few times. The V gene is TRBV28, the J gene TRBJ1-4; 9 bases map to TRBD1. Germline CDR1 is MDHEN and CDR2 is SYDVKM. The V segment lost 6 bases and the J segment 8 bases; nucleotides outside the gene matches: 7. The CDR3 consists of 14 residues. The CDR3 is CASRAGQGNEKLFF. In DNA, the CDR3 is TGTGCCAGCAGGGCGGGACAGGGTAACGAAAAACTGTTTTTT.

The genes are TRBV27 and TRBJ2-7; TRBD1 matches 9 bases. V gave up 6 bases and J gave up 4 bases; unmatched junction bases: 7. The CDR3 is made up of 14 amino acids. Per the germline V gene, CDR1 is MNHEY and CDR2 is SMNVEV (reference sequence). The CDR3 DNA is TGTGCCAGCAGGAGGACAGGGGTCGGGTACGAGCAGTACTTC. Protein sequence: CASRRTGVGYEQYF.

This chain joins TRBV28 and TRBJ2-1, with 9 bases fitting TRBD1. The CDR3 covers 16 residues. V lost 5 bases to trimming and J lost 6 bases; unmatched junction nucleotides: 11. CDR1 MDHEN and CDR2 SYDVKM come from the germline V gene. The CDR3 loop is CASSPLGQGIGNEQFF. DNA for the CDR3: TGTGCCAGCAGTCCTCTGGGACAGGGCATCGGCAATGAGCAGTTCTTC.

This chain links TRBV5-1 with TRBJ2-2; TRBD1 matches at 8 bases. Trimming cost V 4 bases and J 8 bases; bases outside gene matches: 7. The CDR3 extends over 14 amino acids. The germline CDR1 and CDR2 sequences are SGHRS and YFSETQ. CDR3 sequence (DNA): TGCGCCAGCAGCGCCGTGGACAGGGCTGGGGAGCTGTTTTTT. Protein sequence: CASSAVDRAGELFF.

The J gene is TRBJ1-2, the V gene TRBV5-1; TRBD1 is a possible D gene (5 bases). The CDR3 extends over 15 amino acids. Trimming cost V 0 bases and J 4 bases, with 13 bases left between them. Germline V CDR1 and CDR2: SGHRS, YFSETQ. CDR3 sequence: CASSLDTGVGYGYTF. Written as DNA, the CDR3 is TGCGCCAGCAGCTTGGATACAGGTGTAGGCTATGGCTACACCTTC.

J is TRBJ2-1 and V is TRBV4-2; the D gene is possibly TRBD2 (5 bases). CDR3 length: 15 residues. Germline CDR1 LGHNA, CDR2 YNFKEQ. V lost 3 bases and J lost 1, with 10 bases in between. The CDR3 sequence: CASSQGSGSYNEQFF. The CDR3 coding sequence is TGTGCCAGCAGCCAGGGGTCGGGGTCCTACAATGAGCAGTTCTTC.

This clone appeared a few times. CDR3 in DNA: TGCGCCAGCAGCTTGGTTGTTAGCTCCTACAATGAGCAGTTCTTC. It specifies CASSLVVSSYNEQFF. The chain links TRBV5-1 to TRBJ2-1; no clear D. Germline assignment: CDR1 SGHRS and CDR2 YFSETQ. Trimming pared 0 bases from V and 0 bases from J, leaving 7 bases between. The CDR3 loop spans 15 amino acids.

V is TRBV4-2 and J is TRBJ2-5; 10 bases map to TRBD2. The CDR3 is 16 residues long. Germline CDR1 is LGHNA and CDR2 is YNFKEQ. The J segment lost 7 bases and the V segment lost 4 bases, leaving 12 bases of the junction unmatched. CDR3 sequence: CASSLGGTSGTGTQYF. In DNA form, the CDR3 reads TGTGCCAGCAGCCTCGGGGGTACTAGCGGGACTGGGACCCAGTACTTC.

This clone was detected a few times. V and J are TRBV19 and TRBJ1-5; D is undetermined. Germline V gives CDR1 LNHDA, CDR2 SQIVND (reference sequence). V gave up 1 base and J gave up 9 bases, with 13 bases separating them. The CDR3 is 14 amino acids. This CDR3 is CASSIVGTPPPQHF. As DNA, the CDR3 is TGTGCCAGTAGTATAGTGGGCACCCCGCCGCCCCAGCATTTT.

The chain uses TRBV29-1 and TRBJ2-1; 12 positions match TRBD2. Germline CDR1 and CDR2: SQVTM and ANQGSEA. With 7 bases clipped from V and 9 bases from J, the junction kept 10 bases outside the gene matches. The CDR3 is 14 amino acids. The DNA of the CDR3 is TGCAGCGCTCGAAGGACTAGCGGGAACGGTGAGCAGTTCTTC. Translating gives CSARRTSGNGEQFF.

This clone was picked up one time. The rearrangement uses TRBV4-1 and TRBJ2-7; TRBD2 agrees at 12 bases. This CDR3 spans 16 amino acids. V lost 4 bases, J lost 2 bases, and 6 bases stayed unmatched. Germline assignment: CDR1 MGHRA and CDR2 YSYEKL. CDR3 bases: TGCGCCAGCAGCCGCTTACTAGCGGGAGGAGCCTACGAGCAGTACTTC. Residues: CASSRLLAGGAYEQYF.

The V call is TRBV2, the J call TRBJ2-6; TRBD2 is a possible D gene (6 bases). CDR1 and CDR2 (germline): SNHLY, FYNNEI. V was cut by 6 bases and J by 1 base, with 10 bases left in between. The CDR3 runs to 15 residues. The CDR3 bases are TGTGCCAGCAGGCCCGGAGGGTCTGGGGCCAACGTCCTGACTTTC. It translates to CASRPGGSGANVLTF.